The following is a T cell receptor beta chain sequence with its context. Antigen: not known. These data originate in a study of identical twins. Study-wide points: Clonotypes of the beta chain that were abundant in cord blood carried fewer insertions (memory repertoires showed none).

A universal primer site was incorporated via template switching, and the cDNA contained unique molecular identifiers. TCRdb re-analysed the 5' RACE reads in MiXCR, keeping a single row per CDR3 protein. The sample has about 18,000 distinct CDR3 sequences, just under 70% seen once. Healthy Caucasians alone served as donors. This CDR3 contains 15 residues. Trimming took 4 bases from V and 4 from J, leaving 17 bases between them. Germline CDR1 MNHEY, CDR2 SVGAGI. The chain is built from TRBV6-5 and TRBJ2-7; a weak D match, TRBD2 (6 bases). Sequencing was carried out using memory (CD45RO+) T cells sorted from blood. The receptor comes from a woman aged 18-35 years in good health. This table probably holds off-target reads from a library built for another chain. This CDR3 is CASSLGGLGGYEQYF. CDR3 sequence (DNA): TGTGCCAGCAGTTTGGGGGGACTCGGCGGGTACGAGCAGTACTTC.